This T cell receptor (beta chain) came from a study of shared clonotypes between healthy human individuals. The assay was immunoSEQ multiplex PCR, and TCRdb's table has in-frame clones only and misses some. This table holds 300,000 or so clones, less than 85% found once. Notes on the study in general: Represented genetic and exposure-history diversity was restricted by having few donors.

For this clone: Its antigen is unknown.

V lost 0 bases and J lost 5, with 1 base in between. This CDR3 spans 11 amino acids. CDR1 MNHNY and CDR2 SVGAGI come from the germline V gene (reference sequence). The chain couples TRBV6-6 to TRBJ1-2, with unresolved D. This TCR derives from a man aged 30 to 39 in good health. Material for sequencing was memory CD4+ T cells sorted from blood. Subset given: CD45RA-negative fraction. In nucleotides, the CDR3 is TGTGCCAGCAGTTACTCATATGGCTACACCTTC. Translating gives CASSYSYGYTF.